Reported below is one T cell receptor (beta chain). Its antigen is as yet unknown. Assay used: immunoSEQ multiplex PCR; TCRdb lists only in-frame clones, some missing. The sample lists some 30,000 clones, 79% seen once, with over 15% in the top ten. The data originate from a study of radiotherapy plus CTLA-4 blockade in lung cancer. Study overall: An objective response was seen in 18% of patients, and disease control in just over 30%. The study's findings and limits: Following radiotherapy plus ipilimumab, tumor-derived TCR clones expanded in the blood.

Patients with chemo-refractory metastatic non-small-cell lung cancer received focal radiation plus CTLA-4 blockade with ipilimumab. Looked up from germline, CDR1 is MDHEN and CDR2 is SYDVKM. The CDR3 is made up of 13 amino acids. The V and J ends lost 6 bases and 0 bases respectively, with 7 bases between them. The source is a human donor with non-small cell lung cancer that progressed on radiotherapy plus ipilimumab. The rearrangement links TRBV28 to TRBJ2-3; D gene unclear. The material was peripheral blood, obtained from a patient treated with radiotherapy plus ipilimumab. The CDR3: CASRVDSTDTQYF. In DNA form, the CDR3 reads TGTGCCAGCAGAGTCGACAGCACAGATACGCAGTATTTT.